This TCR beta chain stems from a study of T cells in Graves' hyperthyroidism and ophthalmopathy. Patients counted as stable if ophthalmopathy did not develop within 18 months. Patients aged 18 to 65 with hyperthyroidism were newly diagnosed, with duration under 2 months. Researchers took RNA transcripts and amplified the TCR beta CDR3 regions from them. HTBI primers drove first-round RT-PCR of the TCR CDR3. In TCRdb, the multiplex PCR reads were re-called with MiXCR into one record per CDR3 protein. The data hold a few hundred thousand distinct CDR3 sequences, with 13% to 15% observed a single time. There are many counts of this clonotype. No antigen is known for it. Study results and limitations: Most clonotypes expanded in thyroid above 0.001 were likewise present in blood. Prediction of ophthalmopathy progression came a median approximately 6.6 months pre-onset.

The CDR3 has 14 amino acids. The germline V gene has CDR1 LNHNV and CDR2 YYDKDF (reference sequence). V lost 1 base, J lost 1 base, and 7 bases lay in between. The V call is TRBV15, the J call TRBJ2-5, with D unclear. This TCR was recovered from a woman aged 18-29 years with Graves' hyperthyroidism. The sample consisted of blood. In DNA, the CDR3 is TGTGCCACCAGCAGAGTGGGCCCCCAAGAGACCCAGTACTTC. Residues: CATSRVGPQETQYF.